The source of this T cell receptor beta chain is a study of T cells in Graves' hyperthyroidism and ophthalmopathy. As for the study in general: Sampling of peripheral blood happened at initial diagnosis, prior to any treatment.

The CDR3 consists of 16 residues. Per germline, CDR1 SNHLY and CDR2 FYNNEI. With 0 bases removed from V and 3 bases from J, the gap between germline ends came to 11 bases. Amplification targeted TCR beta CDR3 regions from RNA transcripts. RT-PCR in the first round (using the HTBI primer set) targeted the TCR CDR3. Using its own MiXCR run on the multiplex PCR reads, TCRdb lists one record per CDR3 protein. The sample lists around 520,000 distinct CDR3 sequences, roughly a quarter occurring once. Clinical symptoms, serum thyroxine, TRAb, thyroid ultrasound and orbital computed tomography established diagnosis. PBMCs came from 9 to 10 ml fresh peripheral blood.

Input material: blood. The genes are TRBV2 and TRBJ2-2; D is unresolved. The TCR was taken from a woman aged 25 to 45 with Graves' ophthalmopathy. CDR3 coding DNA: TGTGCCAGCAGTGAAGCGCCGACATCTGACACCGGGGAGCTGTTTTTT. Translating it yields CASSEAPTSDTGELFF. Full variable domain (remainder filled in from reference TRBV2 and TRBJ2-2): EPEVTQTPSHQVTQMGQEVILRCVPISNHLYFYWYRQILGQKVEFLVSFYNNEISEKSEIFDDQFSVERPDGSNFTLKIRSTKLEDSAMYFCASSEAPTSDTGELFFGEGSRLTVL.